Presented here are 23 T cell receptor beta chains from one specimen sequenced in a study of identifying expanded T cells in peripheral blood (dated by TCRdb to between 2019 and 2020). The method was the immunoSEQ multiplex PCR assay. As stored in TCRdb, this immuneACCESS dataset retains in-frame rearrangements with V and J assigned. A fraction of the clones does not appear; measured against another copy, unresolved V genes explain less than half of the discrepancy, and the remainder lacks a known reason. The sample yields some 91,000 clones; around 89% were counted once. Roughly 4.2% of the sample comes from the top ten. The specimen sequenced was blood. These receptors were collected from a person aged 18 to 75 in good health.

CDR3: CASSQAGLGFYNEQFF. For the CDR3, the DNA is TGCGCCAGCAGCCAAGCCGGACTAGGGTTCTACAATGAGCAGTTCTTC. The chain employs TRBV4-1 and TRBJ2-1; 7 bases fit TRBD2. V shed 1 base, J shed 3 bases, and the junction held 6 bases outside the gene matches. This CDR3 comprises 16 residues. The germline CDR1 and CDR2 sequences are MGHRA and YSYEKL.

The chain links TRBV10-3 to TRBJ1-3; D is undetermined. CDR1 and CDR2 from the germline V gene are ENHRY and SYGVKD. The germline V and J ends were trimmed by 6 bases and 2 bases, with 11 bases remaining between them. This CDR3 spans 14 amino acids. The CDR3 DNA sequence: TGTGCCATCAGAGCCCCGGGAACTGGAAACACCATATATTTT. Its translation: CAIRAPGTGNTIYF.

The J gene is TRBJ1-2, the V gene TRBV15; 7 positions agree with TRBD1. Germline values: CDR1 LNHNV, CDR2 YYDKDF (reference sequence). The CDR3 has 16 amino acids. The V gene end was trimmed by 0 bases and the J gene end by 1 base; junction bases not matched to a gene: 5. The CDR3 DNA sequence: TGTGCCACCAGCAGAGATCTCACAGGGGATAACTATGGCTACACCTTC. As protein: CATSRDLTGDNYGYTF.

J is TRBJ1-2 and V is TRBV6-1; D not resolved. Looked up from germline, CDR1 is MNHNS and CDR2 is SASEGT. Trimming pared 4 bases from V and 0 bases from J, leaving 12 bases between. The CDR3 is 15 residues long. Written as DNA, the CDR3 is TGTGCCAGCAGTGGAACCCGGACGGCTAACTATGGCTACACCTTC. It encodes CASSGTRTANYGYTF.

The gene calls are TRBV15 and TRBJ2-5; D gene ambiguous. This CDR3 is 15 amino acids long. Germline values: CDR1 LNHNV, CDR2 YYDKDF (reference sequence). V was cut by 0 bases and J by 2 bases, with 10 bases left in between. The chain's CDR3 is CATSRDGRRQETQYF. The DNA of the CDR3 is TGTGCCACCAGCAGAGACGGTCGCAGACAAGAGACCCAGTACTTC. Drawing the rest from reference TRBV15 and TRBJ2-5, the complete variable domain is DAMVIQNPRYQVTQFGKPVTLSCSQTLNHNVMYWYQQKSSQAPKLLFHYYDKDFNNEADTPDNFQSRRPNTSFCFLDIRSPGLGDTAMYLCATSRDGRRQETQYFGPGTRLLVL.

This clone was detected only once. The chain is built from TRBV27 and TRBJ1-1; D unclear. V was clipped by 4 bases and J by 0 bases, with 6 bases between them. Germline values: CDR1 MNHEY, CDR2 SMNVEV (reference sequence). CDR3 length: 13 amino acids. The CDR3: CASSWVMNTEAFF. The CDR3 DNA reads TGTGCCAGCAGTTGGGTGATGAACACTGAAGCTTTCTTT.

This chain connects TRBV4-3 to TRBJ2-1, with 10 bases matching TRBD2. CDR3 length: 16 amino acids. The trim removed 0 bases at V and 6 bases at J, leaving 5 bases unmatched. The germline CDR1 and CDR2 sequences are LGHNA and YSLEER. The DNA of the CDR3 is TGCGCCAGCAGCCAAGATCCCCTAGCGGGAGTCAATGAGCAGTTCTTC. This gives the protein CASSQDPLAGVNEQFF.

This chain joins TRBV5-1 and TRBJ2-1; the match to TRBD2 covers 15 bases. Germline-derived CDR1 and CDR2 are SGHRS and YFSETQ. The V segment lost 4 bases and the J segment 8 bases; nucleotides outside the gene matches: 4. The CDR3 has 15 residues. CDR3 DNA: TGCGCCAGCAGCCTGGGACTAGCGGGAGGCGATGAGCAGTTCTTC. Protein: CASSLGLAGGDEQFF.

This sequence joins TRBV6-1 and TRBJ2-3; D unresolved. The CDR3 totals 15 residues. V was pared by 7 bases and J by 3 bases, with 17 bases between. Germline loops: CDR1 MNHNS, CDR2 SASEGT. The CDR3 spells CASMIGQAMTDTQYF. Written as DNA, the CDR3 is TGTGCCAGCATGATTGGCCAGGCAATGACAGATACGCAGTATTTT.

CDR3 sequence reads: CASSYSSQGQRSPLHF. The DNA for the CDR3 is TGTGCCAGCAGTTACTCGAGCCAGGGGCAACGGTCACCCCTCCACTTT. The genes are TRBV6-6 and TRBJ1-6; the D gene is possibly TRBD1 (6 bases). The germline V gene has CDR1 MNHNY and CDR2 SVGAGI (reference sequence). Trimming cost V 0 bases and J 10 bases, with 16 bases left between them. The CDR3 spans 16 residues.

The chain recombines TRBV9 with TRBJ2-3; 9 nucleotides align to TRBD2. CDR1 SGDLS and CDR2 YYNGEE come from the germline V gene. Trimming removed 4 bases from V and 7 bases from J; junction bases left unmatched: 10. The CDR3 has 15 residues. The CDR3 sequence is CASSPRTSVQNTQYF. In DNA, the CDR3 is TGTGCCAGCAGCCCTCGGACTAGCGTCCAAAATACGCAGTATTTT.

V usage is TRBV11-2 and J usage is TRBJ1-2; the D gene is possibly TRBD1 (5 bases). CDR1 is SGHAT and CDR2 is FQNNGV in the germline V gene. The V end was cut by 5 bases, the J end by 4 bases, with 17 bases between. The CDR3 length is 15 residues. CDR3: CASSRPGPGGYGYTF. CDR3 bases: TGTGCCAGCAGCCGCCCTGGGCCCGGGGGCTATGGCTACACCTTC. The full variable domain, rest sourced from reference TRBV11-2 and TRBJ1-2, is EAGVAQSPRYKIIEKRQSVAFWCNPISGHATLYWYQQILGQGPKLLIQFQNNGVVDDSQLPKDRFSAERLKGVDSTLKIQPAKLEDSAVYLCASSRPGPGGYGYTFGSGTRLTVV.

The V call is TRBV4-3, the J call TRBJ1-2; perhaps TRBD1 as D (6 bases). The CDR3 consists of 19 residues. Germline lookup yields CDR1 LGHNA and CDR2 YSLEER. The V end was cut by 0 bases, the J end by 4 bases, with 24 bases between. CDR3 DNA sequence: TGCGCCAGCAGCCAAGAATTTTGGGCAGGGGAAGGATGGGGCTATGGCTACACCTTC. It codes for CASSQEFWAGEGWGYGYTF.

This sequence joins TRBV30 and TRBJ2-7, with D perhaps matching TRBD2 (6 bases). Per the germline V gene, CDR1 is GTSNPN and CDR2 is SVGIG (reference sequence). CDR3 size: 15 residues. The V end was cut by 3 bases, the J end by 3 bases, with 18 bases between. The CDR3 loop reads CAWRLVGTPDYEQYF. DNA for the CDR3: TGTGCCTGGAGGCTTGTTGGGACTCCAGACTACGAGCAGTACTTC.

The chain joins TRBV27 to TRBJ2-1; D might be TRBD1 (5 bases). V lost 3 bases to trimming and J lost 15 bases, with 15 bases between them. This CDR3 region has 12 residues. CDR1 is MNHEY, CDR2 SMNVEV, per germline (reference sequence). The CDR3 loop reads CASSFSAGQPFF. CDR3 DNA sequence: TGTGCCAGCAGTTTTTCGGCAGGGCAGCCGTTCTTC.

The rearrangement joins TRBV29-1 to TRBJ2-1; D not resolved. This CDR3 spans 13 amino acids. V gave up 1 base and J gave up 5 bases, with 9 bases separating them. Germline assignment: CDR1 SQVTM and CDR2 ANQGSEA. The chain's CDR3 is CSVEAWQDNEQFF. The CDR3 nucleotides read TGCAGCGTTGAAGCGTGGCAGGACAATGAGCAGTTCTTC.

In its sample, this clone was seen once. The rearrangement links TRBV5-1 to TRBJ2-5; 7 nucleotides align to TRBD2. The trim removed 0 bases at V and 4 bases at J, leaving 6 bases unmatched. The CDR3 totals 15 residues. The germline V gene has CDR1 SGHRS and CDR2 YFSETQ. The CDR3 protein is CASSLVGGGIETQYF. In DNA form, the CDR3 reads TGCGCCAGCAGCTTGGTTGGCGGGGGTATAGAGACCCAGTACTTC.

V usage is TRBV19 and J usage is TRBJ1-1, with 11 bases that match TRBD1. Per the germline V gene, CDR1 is LNHDA and CDR2 is SQIVND (reference sequence). V lost 8 bases, J lost 5 bases, and 10 bases stayed unmatched. The CDR3 runs to 15 residues. CDR3 amino acids: CASQDRGRLRTEAFF. The CDR3 DNA reads TGTGCCAGTCAGGACAGGGGGCGCTTAAGAACTGAAGCTTTCTTT.

This chain's CDR3 is CATSREGRSNQPQHF. The CDR3 DNA reads as TGTGCCACCAGCAGAGAGGGAAGGAGCAATCAGCCCCAGCATTTT. The chain is built from TRBV15 and TRBJ1-5; no clear D gene. This CDR3 has 15 residues. Germline loops: CDR1 LNHNV, CDR2 YYDKDF (reference sequence). With 0 bases removed from V and 1 base from J, the gap between germline ends came to 7 bases.

The gene calls are TRBV5-4 and TRBJ1-3; D perhaps matches TRBD1 (6 bases). CDR1 is SGHNT, CDR2 YYREEE, per germline (reference sequence). This CDR3 comprises 15 residues. V gave up 4 bases and J gave up 3 bases, with 14 bases separating them. CDR3 sequence: CASSRKGGLGNTIYF. CDR3 DNA: TGTGCCAGCAGCCGGAAGGGGGGGCTTGGAAACACCATATATTTT.

This clone has a single count. The rearrangement links TRBV5-1 to TRBJ2-1, with TRBD1 matching over 7 bases. The CDR3 spans 16 residues. Germline V gives CDR1 SGHRS, CDR2 YFSETQ. Losses at the gene ends were 4 bases for V and 7 bases for J; bases not matched to a gene: 14. The CDR3 protein is CASSPTGIGTENEQFF. CDR3 nucleotide sequence: TGCGCCAGCAGCCCGACGGGAATCGGGACAGAAAATGAGCAGTTCTTC.

The V call is TRBV9, the J call TRBJ2-7, with 8 positions matching TRBD2. Germline V gene data show CDR1 as SGDLS and CDR2 as YYNGEE. Trimming took 5 bases from V and 7 from J; bases not matched to a gene: 17. CDR3 length: 16 residues. CDR3 residues: CASSLSGGAPMGEQYF. As DNA, the CDR3 is TGTGCCAGCAGTCTGAGCGGGGGTGCCCCAATGGGAGAGCAGTACTTC.

The chain is built from TRBV7-9 and TRBJ1-2; 8 bases are a match to TRBD1. The CDR3 totals 15 residues. In germline, CDR1 is SEHNR, CDR2 FQNEAQ (reference sequence). V was pared by 1 base and J by 7 bases, with 8 bases of the junction left unmatched. The CDR3 here is CASSLVSRGLSGYTF. In nucleotides, the CDR3 is TGTGCCAGCAGCTTAGTATCCAGGGGGCTTAGTGGCTACACCTTC. The complete variable domain, with remaining parts taken from reference TRBV7-9 and TRBJ1-2, reads DTGVSQNPRHKITKRGQNVTFRCDPISEHNRLYWYRQTLGQGPEFLTYFQNEAQLEKSRLLSDRFSAERPKGSFSTLEIQRTEQGDSAMYLCASSLVSRGLSGYTFGSGTRLTVV.